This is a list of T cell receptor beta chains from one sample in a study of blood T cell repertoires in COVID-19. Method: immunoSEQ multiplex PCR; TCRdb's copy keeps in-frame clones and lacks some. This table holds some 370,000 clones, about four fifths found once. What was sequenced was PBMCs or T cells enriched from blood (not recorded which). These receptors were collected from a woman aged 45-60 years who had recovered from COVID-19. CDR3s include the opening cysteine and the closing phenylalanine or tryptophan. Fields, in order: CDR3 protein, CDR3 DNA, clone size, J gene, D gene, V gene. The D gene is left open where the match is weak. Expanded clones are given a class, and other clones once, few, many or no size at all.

CASSLGGGTSTDTQYF	TGTGCCAGCAGCTTGGGGGGCGGCACTAGCACAGATACGCAGTATTTT	NA	TRBJ2-3	NA	TRBV5-4
CASSSHTTGETEAFF	TGTGCCAGCAGCTCCCACACGACTGGCGAGACTGAAGCTTTCTTT	once	TRBJ1-1	NA	TRBV7-9
CASSLEAGGTEAFF	TGTGCCAGCAGCTTAGAGGCCGGAGGCACTGAAGCTTTCTTT	once	TRBJ1-1	NA	TRBV7-9
CASSYTDTEAFF	TGTGCCAGCAGTTATACAGACACTGAAGCTTTCTTT	few	TRBJ1-1	NA	TRBV12-3/TRBV12-4
CSAPGQGPQHF	TGCAGTGCTCCGGGACAGGGACCCCAGCATTTT	NA	TRBJ1-5	TRBD1	TRBV20-1
CASSFLVRGSYEQYF	TGTGCCAGCAGCTTCCTTGTGCGGGGCTCCTACGAGCAGTACTTC	NA	TRBJ2-7	NA	TRBV7-2
CASSIAHSRFQETQYF	TGTGCCAGTAGTATAGCTCACAGTAGATTCCAAGAGACCCAGTACTTC	NA	TRBJ2-5	NA	TRBV19
CASSPRNNQPQHF	TGCGCCAGCAGCCCTAGAAACAATCAGCCCCAGCATTTT	NA	TRBJ1-5	NA	TRBV4-1
CASRYRGRDTGELFF	TGTGCCAGCAGATACAGGGGGCGCGACACCGGGGAGCTGTTTTTT	NA	TRBJ2-2	TRBD1	TRBV27
CASSLEPTGLHTEAFF	TGTGCCAGCAGCTTAGAACCGACAGGGCTTCACACTGAAGCTTTCTTT	once	TRBJ1-1	TRBD1	TRBV7-9
CASSRRTGEYEQYF	TGTGCCAGTAGTAGGCGGACAGGGGAATACGAGCAGTACTTC	NA	TRBJ2-7	TRBD1	TRBV19
CASSLGGDSNSPLHF	TGTGCCAGCAGCTTAGGTGGGGACAGTAATTCACCCCTCCACTTT	few	TRBJ1-6	TRBD1	TRBV7-9
CASSEGGQGLSGNTIYF	TGTGCCAGCAGTGAAGGAGGACAGGGTCTTTCTGGAAACACCATATATTTT	NA	TRBJ1-3	TRBD1	TRBV6-1
CSVDGEEGYTF	TGCAGCGTTGACGGGGAGGAAGGCTACACCTTC	NA	TRBJ1-2	NA	TRBV29-1
CASSIRQNTEAFF	TGTGCCAGCAGCATTAGACAGAACACTGAAGCTTTCTTT	NA	TRBJ1-1	NA	TRBV6-5
CASSTNRGRDTQYF	TGTGCCAGTAGTACCAACAGGGGGCGCGATACGCAGTATTTT	NA	TRBJ2-3	TRBD1	TRBV19